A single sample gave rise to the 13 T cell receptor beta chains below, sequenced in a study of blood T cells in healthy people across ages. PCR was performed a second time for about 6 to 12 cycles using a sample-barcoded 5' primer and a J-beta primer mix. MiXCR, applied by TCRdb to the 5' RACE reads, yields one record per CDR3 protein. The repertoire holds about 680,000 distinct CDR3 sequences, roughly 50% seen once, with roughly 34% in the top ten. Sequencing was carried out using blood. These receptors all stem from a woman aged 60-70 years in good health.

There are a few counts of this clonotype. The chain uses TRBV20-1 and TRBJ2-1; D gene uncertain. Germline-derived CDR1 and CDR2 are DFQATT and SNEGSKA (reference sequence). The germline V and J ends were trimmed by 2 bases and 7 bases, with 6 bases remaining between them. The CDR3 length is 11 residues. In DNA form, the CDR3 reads TGCAGTGCTAGACAGGATAATGAGCAGTTCTTC. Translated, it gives CSARQDNEQFF.

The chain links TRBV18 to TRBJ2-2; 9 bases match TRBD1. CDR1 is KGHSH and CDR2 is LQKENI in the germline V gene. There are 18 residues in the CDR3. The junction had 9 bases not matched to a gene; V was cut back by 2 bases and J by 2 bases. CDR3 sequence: CASSPTTGGDGNTGELFF. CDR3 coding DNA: TGTGCCAGCTCACCAACTACAGGGGGCGACGGTAACACCGGGGAGCTGTTTTTT. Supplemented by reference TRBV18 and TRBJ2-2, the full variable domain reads NAGVMQNPRHLVRRRGQEARLRCSPMKGHSHVYWYRQLPEEGLKFMVYLQKENIIDESGMPKERFSAEFPKEGPSILRIQQVVRGDSAAYFCASSPTTGGDGNTGELFFGEGSRLTVL.

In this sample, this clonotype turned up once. The CDR3 protein is CASSSTGTGNTIYF. CDR3 DNA sequence: TGTGCCAGCAGCTCGACAGGGACTGGAAACACCATATATTTT. The rearrangement links TRBV2 to TRBJ1-3, with 7 bases fitting TRBD1. Unmatched junction bases numbered 4, after V lost 6 bases and J lost 2 bases. CDR1 SNHLY and CDR2 FYNNEI come from the germline V gene. The CDR3 sequence is 14 residues long.

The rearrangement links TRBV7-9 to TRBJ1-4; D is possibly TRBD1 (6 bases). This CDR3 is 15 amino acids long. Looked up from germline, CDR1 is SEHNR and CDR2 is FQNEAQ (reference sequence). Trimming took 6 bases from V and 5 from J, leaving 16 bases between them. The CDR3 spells CASSTGRTENEKLFF. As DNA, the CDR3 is TGTGCCAGCAGTACAGGAAGGACAGAGAATGAAAAACTGTTTTTT. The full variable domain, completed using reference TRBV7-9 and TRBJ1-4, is DTGVSQNPRHKITKRGQNVTFRCDPISEHNRLYWYRQTLGQGPEFLTYFQNEAQLEKSRLLSDRFSAERPKGSFSTLEIQRTEQGDSAMYLCASSTGRTENEKLFFGSGTQLSVL.

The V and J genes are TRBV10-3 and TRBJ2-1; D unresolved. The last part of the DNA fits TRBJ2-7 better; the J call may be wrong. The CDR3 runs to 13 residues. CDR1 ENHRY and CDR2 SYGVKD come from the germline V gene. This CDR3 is CAISELNYNEQYF. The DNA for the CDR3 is TGTGCCATCAGTGAGCTAAACTACAATGAGCAGTACTTC.

This chain's CDR3 is CASVSDSHQPQHF. The CDR3 DNA reads TGTGCCAGCGTATCGGACAGCCATCAGCCCCAGCATTTT. The chain uses TRBV6-2 or TRBV6-3 and TRBJ1-5, with D tentatively TRBD1 (6 bases). The germline V gene has CDR1 MNHEY and CDR2 SVGEGT. Trimming removed 8 bases from V and 5 bases from J, with 13 bases in between. This CDR3 contains 13 residues.

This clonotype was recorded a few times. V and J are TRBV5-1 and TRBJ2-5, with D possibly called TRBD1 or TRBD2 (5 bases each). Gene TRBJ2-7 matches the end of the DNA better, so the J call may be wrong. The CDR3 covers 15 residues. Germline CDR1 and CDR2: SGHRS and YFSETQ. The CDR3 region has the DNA TGCGCCAGCAGCTTCGAAACGGGACGGAGAGGCGAGCAGTACTTC. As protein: CASSFETGRRGEQYF.

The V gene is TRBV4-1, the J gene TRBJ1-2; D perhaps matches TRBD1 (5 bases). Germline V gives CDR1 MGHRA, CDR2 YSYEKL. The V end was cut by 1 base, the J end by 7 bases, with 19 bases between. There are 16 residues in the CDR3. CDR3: CASSQGVGGPLVGYTF. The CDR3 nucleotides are TGCGCCAGCAGCCAAGGTGTGGGGGGTCCCTTAGTTGGCTACACCTTC.

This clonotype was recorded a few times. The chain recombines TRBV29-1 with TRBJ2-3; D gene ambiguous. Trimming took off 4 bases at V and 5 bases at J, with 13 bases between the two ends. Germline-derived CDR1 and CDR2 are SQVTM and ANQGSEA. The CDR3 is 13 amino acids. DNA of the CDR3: TGCAGCGTTGTCGATGGGTCAGGAGATACGCAGTATTTT. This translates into CSVVDGSGDTQYF.

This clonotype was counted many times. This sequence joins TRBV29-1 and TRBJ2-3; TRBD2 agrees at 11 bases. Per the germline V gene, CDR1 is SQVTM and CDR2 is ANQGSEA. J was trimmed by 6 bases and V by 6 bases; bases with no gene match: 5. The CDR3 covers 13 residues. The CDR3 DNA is TGCAGCGTCGGGACTAGCGGTGCGGATACGCAGTATTTT. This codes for CSVGTSGADTQYF.

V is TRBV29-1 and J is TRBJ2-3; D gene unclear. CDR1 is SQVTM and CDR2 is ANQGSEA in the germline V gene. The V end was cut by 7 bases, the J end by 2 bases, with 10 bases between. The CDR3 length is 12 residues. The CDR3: CSGVTTTDTQYF. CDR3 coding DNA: TGCAGCGGGGTAACAACCACAGATACGCAGTATTTT.

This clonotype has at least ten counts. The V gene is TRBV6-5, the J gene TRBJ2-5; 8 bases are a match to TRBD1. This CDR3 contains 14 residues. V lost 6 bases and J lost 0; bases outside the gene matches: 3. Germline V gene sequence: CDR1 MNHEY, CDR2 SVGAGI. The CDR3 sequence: CASSRTGYQETQYF. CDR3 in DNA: TGTGCCAGCAGCCGGACAGGGTACCAAGAGACCCAGTACTTC.

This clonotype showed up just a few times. For the CDR3, the DNA is TGTGCCAGCAGCACACACGCAGGGCGGCAGTACTTC. Translated, it gives CASSTHAGRQYF. V usage is TRBV7-2 and J usage is TRBJ2-7; maybe TRBD1 (5 bases). The CDR3 is 12 residues long. Trimming cost V 5 bases and J 9 bases, with 14 bases left between them. Germline V gene data show CDR1 as SGHTA and CDR2 as FQGNSA.